This TCR beta chain was retrieved from a study of vaccination and CD4 T cells after COVID-19. Findings of the study overall: It was found that, in convalescent patients, 304 of 307 vaccine-specific clones were spike mono-reactive.

Comment on this clonotype: Its antigen is still unknown.

CD4+ T cells that had been cultured provided DNA sequenced with the Oncomine TCR Beta short-read assay. Scientists extracted genomic DNA from CD4+ T cells grown in culture. MiXCR, run by TCRdb on the PCR reads, gives a single entry per CDR3 protein. The sample gives 8,500 to 10,000 distinct CDR3 sequences, 50% to 65% of which show up once; around a quarter is in the top ten. Specified treatment: 10-day PBMC culture with coronavirus spike peptide pools or control peptides (ViraFEST assay). Prior to the COVID-19 pandemic (2011-2018), the unexposed donor's CD4+ T cells were collected. Per germline, CDR1 MRHNA and CDR2 SNTAGT. This CDR3 has 11 residues. Trimming took 8 bases from V and 2 from J, leaving 5 bases between them.

The TCR originated in a human donor in good health. The chain carries TRBV6-4 and TRBJ2-3; D is undetermined. Source material: CD4+ T cells from blood, cultured in vitro. CDR3 sequence (DNA): TGTGCCAGCGGAGACACAGATACGCAGTATTTT. This encodes CASGDTDTQYF.